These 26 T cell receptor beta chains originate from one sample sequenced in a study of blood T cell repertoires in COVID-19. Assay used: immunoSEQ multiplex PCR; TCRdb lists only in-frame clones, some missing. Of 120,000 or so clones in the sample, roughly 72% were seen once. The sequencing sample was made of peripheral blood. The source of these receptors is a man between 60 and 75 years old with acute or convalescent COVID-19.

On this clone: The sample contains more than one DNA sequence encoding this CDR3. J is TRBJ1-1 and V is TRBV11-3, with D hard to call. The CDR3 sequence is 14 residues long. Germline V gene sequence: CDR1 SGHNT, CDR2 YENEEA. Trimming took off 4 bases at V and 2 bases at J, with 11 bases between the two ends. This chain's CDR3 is CASSSRGVNTEAFF. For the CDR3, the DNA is TGTGCCAGCAGCTCCCGCGGGGTAAACACTGAAGCTTTCTTT.

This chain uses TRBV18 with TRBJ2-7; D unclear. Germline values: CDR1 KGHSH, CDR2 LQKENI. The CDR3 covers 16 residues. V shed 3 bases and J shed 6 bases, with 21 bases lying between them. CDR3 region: CASSPTTNPSTGEQYF. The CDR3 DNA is TGTGCCAGCTCACCCACGACGAACCCGTCGACGGGCGAGCAGTACTTC.

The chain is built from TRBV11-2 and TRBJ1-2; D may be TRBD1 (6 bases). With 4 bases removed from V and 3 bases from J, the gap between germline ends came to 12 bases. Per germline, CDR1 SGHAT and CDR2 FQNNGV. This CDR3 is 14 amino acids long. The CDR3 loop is CASSSTGSHYGYTF. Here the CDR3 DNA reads TGTGCCAGCAGCTCAACAGGGTCGCACTATGGCTACACCTTC. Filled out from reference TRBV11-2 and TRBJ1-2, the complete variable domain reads EAGVAQSPRYKIIEKRQSVAFWCNPISGHATLYWYQQILGQGPKLLIQFQNNGVVDDSQLPKDRFSAERLKGVDSTLKIQPAKLEDSAVYLCASSSTGSHYGYTFGSGTRLTVV.

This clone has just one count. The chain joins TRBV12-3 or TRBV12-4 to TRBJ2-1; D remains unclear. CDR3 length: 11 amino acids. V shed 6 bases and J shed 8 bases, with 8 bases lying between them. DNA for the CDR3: TGTGCCAGCAGCCGTTCGGATGAGCAGTTCTTC. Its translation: CASSRSDEQFF.

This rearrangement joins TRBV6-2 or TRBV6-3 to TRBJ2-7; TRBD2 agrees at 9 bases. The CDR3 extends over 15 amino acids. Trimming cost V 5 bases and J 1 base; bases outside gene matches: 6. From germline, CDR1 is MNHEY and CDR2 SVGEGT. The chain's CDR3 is CASSRVSGGSYEQYF. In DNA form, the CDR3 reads TGTGCCAGCAGTAGGGTGAGCGGGGGGTCCTACGAGCAGTACTTC.

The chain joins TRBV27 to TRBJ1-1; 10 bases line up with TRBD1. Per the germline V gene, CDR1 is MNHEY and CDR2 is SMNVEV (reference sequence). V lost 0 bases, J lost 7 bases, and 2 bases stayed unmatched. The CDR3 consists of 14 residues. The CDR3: CASSLSGTGVEAFF. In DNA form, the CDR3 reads TGTGCCAGCAGTTTATCAGGGACAGGGGTTGAAGCTTTCTTT.

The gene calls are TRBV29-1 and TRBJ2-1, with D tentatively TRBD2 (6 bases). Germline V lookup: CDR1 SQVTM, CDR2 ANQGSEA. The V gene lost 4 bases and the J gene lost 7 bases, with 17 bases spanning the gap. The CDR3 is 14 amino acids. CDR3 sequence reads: CSVAGLQVDNEQFF. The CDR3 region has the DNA TGCAGCGTTGCGGGACTCCAGGTTGATAATGAGCAGTTCTTC.

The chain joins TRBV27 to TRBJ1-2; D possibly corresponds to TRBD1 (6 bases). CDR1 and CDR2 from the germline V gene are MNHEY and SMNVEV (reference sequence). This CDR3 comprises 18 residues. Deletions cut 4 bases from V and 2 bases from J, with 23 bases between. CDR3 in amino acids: CASSSNRAKTYKNYGYTF. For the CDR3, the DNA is TGTGCCAGCAGTTCGAACAGGGCCAAGACGTACAAAAACTATGGCTACACCTTC.

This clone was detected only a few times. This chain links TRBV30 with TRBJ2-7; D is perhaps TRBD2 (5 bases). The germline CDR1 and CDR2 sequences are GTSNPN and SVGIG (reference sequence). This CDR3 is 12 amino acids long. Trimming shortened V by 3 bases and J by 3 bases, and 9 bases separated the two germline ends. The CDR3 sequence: CAWSGLDYEQYF. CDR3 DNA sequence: TGTGCCTGGAGCGGACTCGACTACGAGCAGTACTTC.

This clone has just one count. The CDR3 coding sequence is TGTGCCAGCTCACCTCTTCGGGACTATGGCTACACCTTC. Its protein is CASSPLRDYGYTF. J is TRBJ1-2 and V is TRBV18, with no clear D. The CDR3 is made up of 13 amino acids. The V end was cut by 3 bases, the J end by 3 bases, with 8 bases between. CDR1 KGHSH and CDR2 LQKENI come from the germline V gene. The complete variable domain, with remaining parts taken from reference TRBV18 and TRBJ1-2, reads NAGVMQNPRHLVRRRGQEARLRCSPMKGHSHVYWYRQLPEEGLKFMVYLQKENIIDESGMPKERFSAEFPKEGPSILRIQQVVRGDSAAYFCASSPLRDYGYTFGSGTRLTVV.

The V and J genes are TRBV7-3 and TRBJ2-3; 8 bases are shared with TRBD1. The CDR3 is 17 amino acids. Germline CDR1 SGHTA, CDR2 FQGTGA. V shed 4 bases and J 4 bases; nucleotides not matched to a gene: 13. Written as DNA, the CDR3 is TGTGCCAGCAGCTCCCCCACCCCAGGGGGCTGGGCAGATACGCAGTATTTT. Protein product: CASSSPTPGGWADTQYF.

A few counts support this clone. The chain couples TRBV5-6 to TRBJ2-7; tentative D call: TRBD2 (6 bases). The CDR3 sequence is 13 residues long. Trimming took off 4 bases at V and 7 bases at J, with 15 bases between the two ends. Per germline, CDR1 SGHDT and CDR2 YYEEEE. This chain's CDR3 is CASSGGSPGEQYF. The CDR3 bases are TGTGCCAGCAGCGGGGGGTCACCCGGGGAGCAGTACTTC.

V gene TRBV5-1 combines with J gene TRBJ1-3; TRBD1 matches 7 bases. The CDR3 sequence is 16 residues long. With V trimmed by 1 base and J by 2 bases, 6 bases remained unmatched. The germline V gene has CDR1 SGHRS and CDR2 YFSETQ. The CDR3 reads CASSLRQGSTGNTIYF. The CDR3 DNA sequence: TGCGCCAGCAGCTTGAGACAGGGTAGCACTGGAAACACCATATATTTT.

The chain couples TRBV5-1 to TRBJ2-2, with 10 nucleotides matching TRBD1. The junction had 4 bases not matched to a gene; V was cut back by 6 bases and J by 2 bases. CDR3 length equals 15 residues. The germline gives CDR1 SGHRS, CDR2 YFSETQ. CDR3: CASKGTGDNTGELFF. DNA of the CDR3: TGCGCCAGCAAAGGGACAGGGGATAACACCGGGGAGCTGTTTTTT. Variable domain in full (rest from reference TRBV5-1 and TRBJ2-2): KAGVTQTPRYLIKTRGQQVTLSCSPISGHRSVSWYQQTPGQGLQFLFEYFSETQRNKGNFPGRFSGRQFSNSRSEMNVSTLELGDSALYLCASKGTGDNTGELFFGEGSRLTVL.

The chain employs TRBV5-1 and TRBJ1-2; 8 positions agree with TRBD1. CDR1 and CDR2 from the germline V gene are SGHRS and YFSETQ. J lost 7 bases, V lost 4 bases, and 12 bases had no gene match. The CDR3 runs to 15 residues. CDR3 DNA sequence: TGCGCCAGCAGCCCCGCGCCCAGGGGGCTGGGTGGCTACACCTTC. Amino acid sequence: CASSPAPRGLGGYTF.

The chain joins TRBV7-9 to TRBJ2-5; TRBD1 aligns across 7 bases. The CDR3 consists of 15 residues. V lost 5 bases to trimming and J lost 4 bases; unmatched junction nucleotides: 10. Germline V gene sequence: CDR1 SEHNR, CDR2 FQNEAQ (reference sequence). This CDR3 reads CASSARQGLLETQYF. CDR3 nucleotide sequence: TGTGCCAGCAGCGCCAGACAGGGTTTGCTAGAGACCCAGTACTTC.

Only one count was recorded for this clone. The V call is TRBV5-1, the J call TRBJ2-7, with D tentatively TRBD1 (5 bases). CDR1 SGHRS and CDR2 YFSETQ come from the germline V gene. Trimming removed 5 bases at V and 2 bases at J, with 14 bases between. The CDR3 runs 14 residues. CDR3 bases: TGCGCCAGCAGTAATCACAGGTCCGCCTACGAGCAGTACTTC. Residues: CASSNHRSAYEQYF.

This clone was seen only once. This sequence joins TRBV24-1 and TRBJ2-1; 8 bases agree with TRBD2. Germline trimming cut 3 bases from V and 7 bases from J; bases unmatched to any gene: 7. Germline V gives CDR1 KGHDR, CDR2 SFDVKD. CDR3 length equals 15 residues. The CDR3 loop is CATSDISGGGNEQFF. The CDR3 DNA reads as TGTGCCACCAGTGATATAAGCGGGGGTGGGAATGAGCAGTTCTTC.

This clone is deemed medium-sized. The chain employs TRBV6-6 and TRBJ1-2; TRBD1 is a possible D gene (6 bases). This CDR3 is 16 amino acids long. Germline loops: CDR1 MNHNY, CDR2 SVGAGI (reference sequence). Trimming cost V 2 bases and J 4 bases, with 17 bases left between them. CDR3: CASSYRAGGLSYGYTF. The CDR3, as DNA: TGTGCCAGCAGTTACCGGGCGGGGGGCCTGAGCTATGGCTACACCTTC.

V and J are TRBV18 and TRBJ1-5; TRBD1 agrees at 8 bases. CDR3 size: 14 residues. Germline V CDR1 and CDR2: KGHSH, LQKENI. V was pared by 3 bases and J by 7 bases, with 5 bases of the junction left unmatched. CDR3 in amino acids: CASSPQGAGQPQHF. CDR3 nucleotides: TGTGCCAGCTCACCCCAGGGGGCCGGGCAGCCCCAGCATTTT.

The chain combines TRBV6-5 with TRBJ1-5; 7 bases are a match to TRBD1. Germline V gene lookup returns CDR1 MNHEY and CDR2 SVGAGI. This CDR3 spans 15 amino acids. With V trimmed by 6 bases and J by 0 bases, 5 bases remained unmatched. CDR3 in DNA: TGTGCCAGCAGCTTAACAGGGGATAGCAATCAGCCCCAGCATTTT. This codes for CASSLTGDSNQPQHF.

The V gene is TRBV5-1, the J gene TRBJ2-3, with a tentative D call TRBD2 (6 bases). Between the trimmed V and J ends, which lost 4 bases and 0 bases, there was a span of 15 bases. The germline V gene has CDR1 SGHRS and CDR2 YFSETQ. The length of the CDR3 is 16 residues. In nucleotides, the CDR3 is TGCGCCAGCAGCCCAGGAAGCGGGTCTAGCACAGATACGCAGTATTTT. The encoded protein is CASSPGSGSSTDTQYF.

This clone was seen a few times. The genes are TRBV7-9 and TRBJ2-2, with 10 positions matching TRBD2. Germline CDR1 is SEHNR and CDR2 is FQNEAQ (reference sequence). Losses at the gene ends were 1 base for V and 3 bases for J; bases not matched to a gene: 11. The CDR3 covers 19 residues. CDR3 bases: TGTGCCAGCAGCTTAGGCTCGGCTAGCGGGAGCTTGTACACCGGGGAGCTGTTTTTT. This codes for CASSLGSASGSLYTGELFF.

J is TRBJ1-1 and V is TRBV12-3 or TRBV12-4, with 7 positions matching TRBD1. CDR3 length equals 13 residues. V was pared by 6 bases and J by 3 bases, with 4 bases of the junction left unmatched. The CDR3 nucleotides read TGTGCCAGCAGATTCACAGGGGACACTGAAGCTTTCTTT. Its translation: CASRFTGDTEAFF.

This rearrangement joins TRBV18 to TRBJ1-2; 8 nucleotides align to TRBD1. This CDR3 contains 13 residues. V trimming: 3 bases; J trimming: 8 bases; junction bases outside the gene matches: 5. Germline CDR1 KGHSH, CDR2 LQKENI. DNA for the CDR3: TGTGCCAGCTCACCCGGGACAGGTCGAGGCTACACCTTC. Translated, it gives CASSPGTGRGYTF. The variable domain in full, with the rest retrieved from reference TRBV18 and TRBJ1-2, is NAGVMQNPRHLVRRRGQEARLRCSPMKGHSHVYWYRQLPEEGLKFMVYLQKENIIDESGMPKERFSAEFPKEGPSILRIQQVVRGDSAAYFCASSPGTGRGYTFGSGTRLTVV.

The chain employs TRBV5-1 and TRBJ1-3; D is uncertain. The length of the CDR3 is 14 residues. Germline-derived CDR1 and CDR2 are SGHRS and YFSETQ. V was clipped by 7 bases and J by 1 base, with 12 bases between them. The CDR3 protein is CASGPGESGNTIYF. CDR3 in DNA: TGCGCCAGCGGTCCCGGAGAATCTGGAAACACCATATATTTT.